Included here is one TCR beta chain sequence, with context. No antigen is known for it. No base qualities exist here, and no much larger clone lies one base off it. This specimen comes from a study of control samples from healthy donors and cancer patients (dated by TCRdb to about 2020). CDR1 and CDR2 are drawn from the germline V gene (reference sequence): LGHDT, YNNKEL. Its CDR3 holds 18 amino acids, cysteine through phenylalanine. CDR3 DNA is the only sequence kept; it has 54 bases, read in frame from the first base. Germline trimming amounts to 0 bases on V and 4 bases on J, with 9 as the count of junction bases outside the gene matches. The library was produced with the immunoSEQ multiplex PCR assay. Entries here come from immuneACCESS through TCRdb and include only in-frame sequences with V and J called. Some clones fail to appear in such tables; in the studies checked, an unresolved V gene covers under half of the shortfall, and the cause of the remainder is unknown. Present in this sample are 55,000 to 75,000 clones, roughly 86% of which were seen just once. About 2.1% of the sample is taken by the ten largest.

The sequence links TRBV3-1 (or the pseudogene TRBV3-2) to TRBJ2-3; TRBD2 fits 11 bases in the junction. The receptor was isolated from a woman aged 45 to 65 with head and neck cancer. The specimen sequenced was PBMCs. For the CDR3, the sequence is CASSQDDLAGGQADTQYF. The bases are TGTGCCAGCAGCCAAGATGATCTAGCGGGGGGACAAGCAGATACGCAGTATTTT.